The present T cell receptor beta chain was sequenced within a study of control samples from healthy donors and cancer patients. The germline V gene has CDR1 MDHEN and CDR2 SYDVKM. Trimming at V came to 3 bases and at J to 4 bases, leaving 2 bases not matched to a gene. The CDR3 runs to 13 residues. The table came from immunoSEQ multiplex PCR; TCRdb's copy has only in-frame clones and leaves some out. The table records 130,000 or so clones, around 87% of them present only once. The TCR sequence derives from a man aged 55 to 70 in good health. Sequenced material: blood. The chain links TRBV28 to TRBJ1-2; 7 bases align to TRBD1. The CDR3: CASSFGTVYGYTF. In DNA, the CDR3 is TGTGCCAGCAGTTTCGGGACAGTCTATGGCTACACCTTC.